The TCR beta chain under discussion was sequenced for a study of blood T cells in healthy people across ages. J was trimmed by 8 bases and V by 8 bases; bases with no gene match: 9. From germline, CDR1 is SGHTA and CDR2 FQGTGA. This CDR3 has 15 amino acids. This clonotype was counted only a few times. Its matching antigen is unknown. A second roughly 6 to 11 cycle PCR used barcoded and J-beta primers. Via MiXCR, TCRdb re-called the 5' RACE reads, giving one row per CDR3 protein. Among around 1.5 million distinct CDR3 sequences, 35% to 45% were seen once, and the ten largest hold 7.9%. Study observations and caveats: Whereas aged donors had fewer naive CD4+ cells, long-lived donors had more of them and higher diversity.

The chain joins TRBV7-3 to TRBJ2-3; 14 positions match TRBD2. This receptor was identified in a woman under 30 in good health. Sample: blood. CDR3: CASHGLAGGGGTQYF. CDR3 in DNA: TGTGCCAGCCACGGACTAGCGGGGGGAGGAGGTACGCAGTATTTT.